The TCR beta chain described here comes from a study of T cells in Graves' hyperthyroidism and ophthalmopathy. Study observations and caveats: Classification by a 13 V-J model distinguished ophthalmopathy from stable hyperthyroidism. Before onset, ophthalmopathy was predicted by the model a median roughly 6.8 months earlier.

This clonotype was counted at least ten times. Antigen unknown. The source material, RNA transcripts, was used to amplify TCR beta CDR3 regions. The HTBI primer set was used in a first-round RT-PCR of the TCR CDR3. From the multiplex PCR reads, TCRdb called clonotypes with MiXCR, one entry per CDR3 protein. Of a few hundred thousand distinct CDR3 sequences listed, 12% to 15% are singletons. The V gene's germline CDR1 is MNHEY and CDR2 SVGEGT. The CDR3 is made up of 15 amino acids. The J segment lost 10 bases and the V segment lost 6 bases, leaving 8 bases of the junction unmatched. A patient was excluded if there was uncontrolled infection, other autoimmune disease, pregnancy or lactation. Fresh 10 ml peripheral blood yielded PBMCs.

The chain combines TRBV6-2 or TRBV6-3 with TRBJ2-1; TRBD2 matches at 14 bases. This TCR was recovered from a woman between 18 and 30 years old with Graves' hyperthyroidism. The material sequenced was blood. The CDR3 spells CASSPRLAGGEEQFF. CDR3 nucleotides: TGTGCCAGCAGCCCGAGACTAGCGGGAGGGGAGGAGCAGTTCTTC.